This T cell receptor (beta chain) was recovered during a study of T cell changes during pregnancy in multiple sclerosis. The CDR3 sequence is 14 residues long. The germline gives CDR1 SEHNR, CDR2 FQNEAQ (reference sequence). Trimming left V 1 base short and J 6 bases short, with 12 bases between. This clone was seen a single time. Produced via immunoSEQ multiplex PCR; TCRdb's table is partial and in-frame only. The table has approximately 110,000 clones, approximately 91% seen once. This material consisted of peripheral blood, taken after pregnancy. This receptor was obtained from a female donor with multiple sclerosis, enrolled in a pregnancy study. The genes are TRBV7-9 and TRBJ2-5, with D possibly TRBD1 on 7 matching bases. This CDR3 reads CASSLVQGGKTQYF. The DNA for the CDR3 is TGTGCCAGCAGCTTAGTTCAGGGGGGCAAGACCCAGTACTTC.